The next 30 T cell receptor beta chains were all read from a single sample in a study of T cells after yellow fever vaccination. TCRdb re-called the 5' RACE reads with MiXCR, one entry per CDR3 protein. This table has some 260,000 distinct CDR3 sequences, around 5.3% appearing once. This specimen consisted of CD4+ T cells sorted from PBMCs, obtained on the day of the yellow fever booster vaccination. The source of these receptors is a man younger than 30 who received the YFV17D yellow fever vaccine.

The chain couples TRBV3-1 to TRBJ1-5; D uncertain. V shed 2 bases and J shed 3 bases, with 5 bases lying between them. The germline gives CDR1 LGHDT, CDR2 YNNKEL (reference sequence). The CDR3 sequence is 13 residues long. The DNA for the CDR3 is TGTGCCAGCAGCCAACAAAACAATCAGCCCCAGCATTTT. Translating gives CASSQQNNQPQHF.

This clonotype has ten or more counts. CDR3 DNA: TGCAGTGCTACCTTAAGTACTAGCGGCCAAGAGACCCAGTACTTC. Translation gives CSATLSTSGQETQYF. The chain uses TRBV20-1 and TRBJ2-5, with TRBD2 matching over 8 bases. CDR1 DFQATT and CDR2 SNEGSKA come from the germline V gene (reference sequence). Losses at the gene ends were 4 bases for V and 1 base for J; bases not matched to a gene: 8. The CDR3 totals 15 residues.

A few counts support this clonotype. DNA for the CDR3: TGCGCCAGCAGCCAAGCCGGGACAGTCTATGGCTACACCTTC. Its protein product is CASSQAGTVYGYTF. The rearrangement uses TRBV4-3 and TRBJ1-2; 7 positions agree with TRBD1. Germline-derived CDR1 and CDR2 are LGHNA and YSLEER. This CDR3 has 14 residues. With V trimmed by 1 base and J by 4 bases, 3 bases remained unmatched.

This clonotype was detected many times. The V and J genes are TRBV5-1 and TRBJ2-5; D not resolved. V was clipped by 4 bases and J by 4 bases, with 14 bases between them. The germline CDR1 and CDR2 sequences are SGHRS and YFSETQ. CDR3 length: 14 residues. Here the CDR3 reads CASSPDPNTETQYF. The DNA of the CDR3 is TGCGCCAGCAGCCCGGACCCGAACACAGAGACCCAGTACTTC. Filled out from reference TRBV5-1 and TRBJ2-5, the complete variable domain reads KAGVTQTPRYLIKTRGQQVTLSCSPISGHRSVSWYQQTPGQGLQFLFEYFSETQRNKGNFPGRFSGRQFSNSRSEMNVSTLELGDSALYLCASSPDPNTETQYFGPGTRLLVL.

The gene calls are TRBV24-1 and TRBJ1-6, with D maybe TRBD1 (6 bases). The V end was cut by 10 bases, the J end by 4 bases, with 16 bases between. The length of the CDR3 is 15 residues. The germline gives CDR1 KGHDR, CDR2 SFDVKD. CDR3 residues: CATGDILLYNSPLHF. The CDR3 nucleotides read TGTGCCACAGGGGACATCTTACTGTATAATTCACCCCTCCACTTT.

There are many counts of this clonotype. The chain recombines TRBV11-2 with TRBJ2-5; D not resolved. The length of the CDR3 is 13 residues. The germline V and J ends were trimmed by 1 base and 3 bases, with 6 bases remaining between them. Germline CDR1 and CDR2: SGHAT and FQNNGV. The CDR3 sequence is CASSLGLEETQYF. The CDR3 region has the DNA TGTGCCAGCAGCTTAGGCTTAGAAGAGACCCAGTACTTC.

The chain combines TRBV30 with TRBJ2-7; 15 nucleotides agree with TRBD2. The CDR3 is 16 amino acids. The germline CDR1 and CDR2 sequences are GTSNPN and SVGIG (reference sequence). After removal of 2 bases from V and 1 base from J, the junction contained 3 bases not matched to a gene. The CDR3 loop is CAWSKGLAGGSYEQYF. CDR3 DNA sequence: TGTGCCTGGAGTAAGGGACTAGCGGGGGGATCCTACGAGCAGTACTTC.

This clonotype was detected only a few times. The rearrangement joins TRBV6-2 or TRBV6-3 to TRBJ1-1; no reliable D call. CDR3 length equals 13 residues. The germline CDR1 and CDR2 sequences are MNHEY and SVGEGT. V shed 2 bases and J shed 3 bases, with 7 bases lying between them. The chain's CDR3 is CASSYGGYTEAFF. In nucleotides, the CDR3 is TGTGCCAGCAGTTACGGAGGATACACTGAAGCTTTCTTT.

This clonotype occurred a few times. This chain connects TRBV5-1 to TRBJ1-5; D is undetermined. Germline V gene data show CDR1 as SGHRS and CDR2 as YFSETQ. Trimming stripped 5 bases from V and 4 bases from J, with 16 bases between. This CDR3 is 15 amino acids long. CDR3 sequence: CASSWEGVGNQPQHF. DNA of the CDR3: TGCGCCAGCAGTTGGGAGGGCGTGGGGAATCAGCCCCAGCATTTT.

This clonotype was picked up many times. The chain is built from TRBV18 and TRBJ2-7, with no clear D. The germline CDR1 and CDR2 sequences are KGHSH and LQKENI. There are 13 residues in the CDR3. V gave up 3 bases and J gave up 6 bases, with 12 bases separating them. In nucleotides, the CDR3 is TGTGCCAGCTCACCGGCACAGCTTGGCGAGCAGTACGTC. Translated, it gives CASSPAQLGEQYV.

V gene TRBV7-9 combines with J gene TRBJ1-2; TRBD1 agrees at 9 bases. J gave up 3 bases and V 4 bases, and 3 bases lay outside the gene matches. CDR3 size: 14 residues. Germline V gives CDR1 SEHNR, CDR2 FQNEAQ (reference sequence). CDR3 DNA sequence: TGTGCCAGCAGCTGGCGGACAGGGGACTATGGCTACACCTTC. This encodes CASSWRTGDYGYTF. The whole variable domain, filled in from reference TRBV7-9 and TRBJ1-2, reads DTGVSQNPRHKITKRGQNVTFRCDPISEHNRLYWYRQTLGQGPEFLTYFQNEAQLEKSRLLSDRFSAERPKGSFSTLEIQRTEQGDSAMYLCASSWRTGDYGYTFGSGTRLTVV.

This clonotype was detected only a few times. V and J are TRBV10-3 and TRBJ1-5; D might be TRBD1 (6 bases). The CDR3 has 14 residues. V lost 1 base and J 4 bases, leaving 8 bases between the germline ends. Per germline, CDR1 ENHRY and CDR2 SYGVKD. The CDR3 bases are TGTGCCATCAGTGAGTTGCAGGGGAATCAGCCCCAGCATTTT. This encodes CAISELQGNQPQHF.

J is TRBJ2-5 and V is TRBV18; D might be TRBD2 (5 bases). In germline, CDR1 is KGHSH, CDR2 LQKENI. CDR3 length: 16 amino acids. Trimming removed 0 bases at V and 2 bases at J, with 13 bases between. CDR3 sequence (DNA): TGTGCCAGCTCACCACCTAACCGGACTCCTCAAGAGACCCAGTACTTC. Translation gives CASSPPNRTPQETQYF.

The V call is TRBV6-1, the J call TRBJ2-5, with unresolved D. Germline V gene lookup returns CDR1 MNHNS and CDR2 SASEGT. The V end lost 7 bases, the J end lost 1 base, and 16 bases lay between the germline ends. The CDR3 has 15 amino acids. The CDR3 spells CASIPLWSRQETQYF. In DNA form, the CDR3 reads TGTGCCAGCATCCCCCTATGGAGCCGCCAAGAGACCCAGTACTTC.

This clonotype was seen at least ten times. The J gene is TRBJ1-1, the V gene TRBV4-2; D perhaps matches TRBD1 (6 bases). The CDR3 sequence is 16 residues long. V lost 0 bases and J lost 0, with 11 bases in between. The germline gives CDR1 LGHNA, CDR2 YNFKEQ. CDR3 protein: CASSQEGQTLNTEAFF. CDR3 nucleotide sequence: TGTGCCAGCAGCCAAGAAGGACAGACTCTGAACACTGAAGCTTTCTTT.

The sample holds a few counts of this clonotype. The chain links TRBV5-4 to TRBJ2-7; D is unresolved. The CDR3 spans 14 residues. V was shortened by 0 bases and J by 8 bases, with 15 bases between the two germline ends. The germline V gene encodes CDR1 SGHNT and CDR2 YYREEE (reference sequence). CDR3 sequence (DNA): TGTGCCAGCAGCTTGGCCTCTACCCAGGCAAAGCAGTACTTC. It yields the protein CASSLASTQAKQYF.

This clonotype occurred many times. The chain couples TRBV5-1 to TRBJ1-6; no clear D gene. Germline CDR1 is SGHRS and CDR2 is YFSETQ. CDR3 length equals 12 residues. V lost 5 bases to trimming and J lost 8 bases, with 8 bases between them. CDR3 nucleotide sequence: TGCGCCAGCAGGGAGGATTATTCACCCCTCCACTTT. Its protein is CASREDYSPLHF.

The CDR3 nucleotides read TGCAGCTGCTGGGAGGGCGCAGAGACCCAGTACTTC. Encoded protein: CSCWEGAETQYF. The rearrangement joins TRBV29-1 to TRBJ2-5; 7 bases line up with TRBD2. J lost 4 bases, V lost 8 bases, and 7 bases had no gene match. CDR1 and CDR2 (germline): SQVTM, ANQGSEA. This CDR3 is built from 12 residues.

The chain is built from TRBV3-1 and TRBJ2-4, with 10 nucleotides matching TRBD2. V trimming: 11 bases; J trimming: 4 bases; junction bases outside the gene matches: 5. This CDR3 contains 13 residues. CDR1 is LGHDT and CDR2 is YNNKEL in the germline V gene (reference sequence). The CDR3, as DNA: TGTGCCGGTGCTAGCGGGGGAAAAAACATTCAGTACTTC. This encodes CAGASGGKNIQYF.

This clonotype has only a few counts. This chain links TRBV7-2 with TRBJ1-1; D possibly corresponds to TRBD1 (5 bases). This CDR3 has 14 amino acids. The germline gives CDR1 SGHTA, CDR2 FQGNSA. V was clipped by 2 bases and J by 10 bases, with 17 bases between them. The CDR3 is CASSLQGLPMTAFF. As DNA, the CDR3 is TGTGCCAGCAGCTTACAGGGACTTCCTATGACAGCTTTCTTT.

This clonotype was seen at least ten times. DNA for the CDR3: TGCGCCAGCAGCTTGGCGGGGGCTGGGGCCAACGTCCTGACTTTC. Protein: CASSLAGAGANVLTF. V gene TRBV5-1 combines with J gene TRBJ2-6; TRBD2 is a possible D gene (6 bases). The germline V gene has CDR1 SGHRS and CDR2 YFSETQ. The CDR3 consists of 15 residues. Trimming took off 0 bases at V and 2 bases at J, with 6 bases between the two ends.

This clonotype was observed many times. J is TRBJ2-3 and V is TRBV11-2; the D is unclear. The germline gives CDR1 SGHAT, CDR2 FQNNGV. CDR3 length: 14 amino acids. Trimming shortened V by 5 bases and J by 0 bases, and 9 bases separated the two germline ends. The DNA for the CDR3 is TGTGCCAGCAGCGTCGGACGGAGCACAGATACGCAGTATTTT. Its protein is CASSVGRSTDTQYF.

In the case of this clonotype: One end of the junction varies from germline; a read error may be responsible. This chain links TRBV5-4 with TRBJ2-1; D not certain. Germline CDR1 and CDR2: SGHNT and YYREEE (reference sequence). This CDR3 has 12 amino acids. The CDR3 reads CASSLGSNEQLF. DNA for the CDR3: TGTGCCAGCAGCTTGGGCAGCAATGAGCAGCTCTTC. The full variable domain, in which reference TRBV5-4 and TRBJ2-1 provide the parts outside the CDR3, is ETGVTQSPTHLIKTRGQQVTLRCSSQSGHNTVSWYQQALGQGPQFIFQYYREEENGRGNFPPRFSGLQFPNYSSELNVNALELDDSALYLCASSLGSNEQLFGPGTRLTVL.

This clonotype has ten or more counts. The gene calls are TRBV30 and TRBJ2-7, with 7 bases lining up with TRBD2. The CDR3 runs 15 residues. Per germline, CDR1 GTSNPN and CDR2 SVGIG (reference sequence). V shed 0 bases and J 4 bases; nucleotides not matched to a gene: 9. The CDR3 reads CAWSVGPGGIYEQYF. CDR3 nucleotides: TGTGCCTGGAGTGTAGGGCCGGGGGGAATATACGAGCAGTACTTC.

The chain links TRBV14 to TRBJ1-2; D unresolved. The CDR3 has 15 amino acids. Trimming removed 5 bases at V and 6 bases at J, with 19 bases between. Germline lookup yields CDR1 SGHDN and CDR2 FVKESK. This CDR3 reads CASSDHRNREDGYTF. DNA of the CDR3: TGTGCCAGCAGCGATCACCGAAATAGGGAGGATGGCTACACCTTC.

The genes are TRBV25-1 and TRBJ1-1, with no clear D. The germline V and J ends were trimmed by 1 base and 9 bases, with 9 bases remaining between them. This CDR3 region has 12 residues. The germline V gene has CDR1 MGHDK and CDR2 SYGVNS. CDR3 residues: CASSEFWGKAFF. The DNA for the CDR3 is TGTGCCAGCAGTGAATTTTGGGGTAAAGCTTTCTTT.

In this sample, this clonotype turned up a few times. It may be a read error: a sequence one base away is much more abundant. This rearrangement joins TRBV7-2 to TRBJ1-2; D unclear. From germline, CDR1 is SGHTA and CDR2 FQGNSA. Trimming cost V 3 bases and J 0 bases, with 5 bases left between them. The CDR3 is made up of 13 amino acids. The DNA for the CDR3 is TGTGCCAGCAGCTTCGAATCTAACTATGGCTACACCTTC. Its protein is CASSFESNYGYTF.

CDR3 bases: TGTGCCAGCAGTTACTCATTCAGCTCCTATAATTCACCCCTCCACTTT. It yields the protein CASSYSFSSYNSPLHF. The rearrangement joins TRBV6-5 to TRBJ1-6; D gene unclear. The V end was cut by 0 bases, the J end by 0 bases, with 6 bases between. The CDR3 runs 16 residues. The germline CDR1 and CDR2 sequences are MNHEY and SVGAGI.

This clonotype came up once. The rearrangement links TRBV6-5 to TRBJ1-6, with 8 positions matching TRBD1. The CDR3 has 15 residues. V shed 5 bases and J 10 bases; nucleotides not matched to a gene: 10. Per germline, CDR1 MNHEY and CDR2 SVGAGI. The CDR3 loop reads CASSRQGSSGSPLHF. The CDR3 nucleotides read TGTGCCAGCAGTCGACAGGGGTCAAGTGGCTCACCCCTCCACTTT.

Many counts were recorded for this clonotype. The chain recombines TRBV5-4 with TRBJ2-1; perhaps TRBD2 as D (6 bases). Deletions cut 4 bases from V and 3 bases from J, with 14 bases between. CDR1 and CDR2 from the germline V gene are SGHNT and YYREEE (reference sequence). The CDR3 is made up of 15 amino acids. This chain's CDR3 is CASSPDYSYYNEQFF. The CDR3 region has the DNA TGTGCCAGCAGCCCGGACTATTCGTACTACAATGAGCAGTTCTTC.